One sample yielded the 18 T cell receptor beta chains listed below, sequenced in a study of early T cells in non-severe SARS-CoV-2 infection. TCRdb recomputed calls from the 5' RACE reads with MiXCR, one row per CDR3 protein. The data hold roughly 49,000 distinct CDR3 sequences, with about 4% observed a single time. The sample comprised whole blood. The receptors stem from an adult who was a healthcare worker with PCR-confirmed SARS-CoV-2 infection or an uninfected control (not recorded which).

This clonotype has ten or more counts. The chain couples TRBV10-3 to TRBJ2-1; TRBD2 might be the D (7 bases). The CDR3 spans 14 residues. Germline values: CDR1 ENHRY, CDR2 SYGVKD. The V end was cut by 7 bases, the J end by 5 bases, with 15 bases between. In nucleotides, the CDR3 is TGTGCCATCAATGGAAGGGGGGGGCACAATGAGCAGTTCTTC. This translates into CAINGRGGHNEQFF.

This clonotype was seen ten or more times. In nucleotides, the CDR3 is TGTGCCAGCAGTGCGGACAGGGGGCCAGATACGCAGTATTTT. Translation gives CASSADRGPDTQYF. This chain uses TRBV6-1 with TRBJ2-3; 11 nucleotides line up with TRBD1. V was clipped by 4 bases and J by 4 bases; unmatched bases: 1. The length of the CDR3 is 14 residues. Per the germline V gene, CDR1 is MNHNS and CDR2 is SASEGT.

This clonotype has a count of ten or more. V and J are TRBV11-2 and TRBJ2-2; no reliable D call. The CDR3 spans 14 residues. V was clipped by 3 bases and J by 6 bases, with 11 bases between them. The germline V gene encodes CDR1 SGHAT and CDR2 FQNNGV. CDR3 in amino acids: CASSFQSWAGELFF. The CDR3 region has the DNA TGTGCCAGCAGCTTCCAATCCTGGGCCGGGGAGCTGTTTTTT.

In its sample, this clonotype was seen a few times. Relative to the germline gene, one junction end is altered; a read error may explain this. CDR3 DNA sequence: TGCGCCAGCAGATTGGCCCCCGTAACCAAAGATACGCAGTATTTT. It translates to CASRLAPVTKDTQYF. V is TRBV5-1 and J is TRBJ2-3; D call uncertain. Per the germline V gene, CDR1 is SGHRS and CDR2 is YFSETQ. This CDR3 contains 15 residues.

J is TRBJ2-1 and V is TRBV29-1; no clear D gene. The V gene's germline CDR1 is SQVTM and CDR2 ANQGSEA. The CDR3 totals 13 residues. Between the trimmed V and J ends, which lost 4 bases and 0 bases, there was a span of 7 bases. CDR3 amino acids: CSVGADSYNEQFF. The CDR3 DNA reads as TGCAGCGTTGGGGCGGACTCCTACAATGAGCAGTTCTTC.

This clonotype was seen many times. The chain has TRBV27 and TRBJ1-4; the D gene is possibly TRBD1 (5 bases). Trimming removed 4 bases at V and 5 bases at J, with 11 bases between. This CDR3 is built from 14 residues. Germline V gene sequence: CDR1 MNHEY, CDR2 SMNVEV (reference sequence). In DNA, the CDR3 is TGTGCCAGCAGTTCGGGACTCCAAAATGAAAAACTGTTTTTT. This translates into CASSSGLQNEKLFF. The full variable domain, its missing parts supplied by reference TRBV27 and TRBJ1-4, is EAQVTQNPRYLITVTGKKLTVTCSQNMNHEYMSWYRQDPGLGLRQIYYSMNVEVTDKGDVPEGYKVSRKEKRNFPLILESPSPNQTSLYFCASSSGLQNEKLFFGSGTQLSVL.

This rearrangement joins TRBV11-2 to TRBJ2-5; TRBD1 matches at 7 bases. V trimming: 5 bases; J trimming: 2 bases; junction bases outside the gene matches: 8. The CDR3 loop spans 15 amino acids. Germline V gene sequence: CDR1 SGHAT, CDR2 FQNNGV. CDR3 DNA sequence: TGTGCCAGCAGCCAATCCGGGACAGAGCAAGAGACCCAGTACTTC. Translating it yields CASSQSGTEQETQYF.

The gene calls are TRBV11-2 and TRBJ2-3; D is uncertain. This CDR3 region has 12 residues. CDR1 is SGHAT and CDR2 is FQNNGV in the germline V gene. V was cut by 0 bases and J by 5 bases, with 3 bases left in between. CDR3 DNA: TGTGCCAGCAGCTTAGATCTAGATACGCAGTATTTT. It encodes CASSLDLDTQYF.

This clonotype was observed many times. The CDR3 protein is CASSGSGSGVSDTQYF. The CDR3, as DNA: TGTGCCAGCAGCGGTAGCGGGAGCGGGGTTTCAGATACGCAGTATTTT. The chain has TRBV5-4 and TRBJ2-3, with 9 positions matching TRBD2. V dropped 4 bases and J dropped 4; count of bases not matched to a gene: 10. The CDR3 spans 16 residues. Germline assignment: CDR1 SGHNT and CDR2 YYREEE (reference sequence).

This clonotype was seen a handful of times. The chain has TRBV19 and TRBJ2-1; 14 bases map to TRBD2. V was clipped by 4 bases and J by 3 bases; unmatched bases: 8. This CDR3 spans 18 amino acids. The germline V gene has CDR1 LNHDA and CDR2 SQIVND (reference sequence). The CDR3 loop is CASSKGLAGVPSYNEQFF. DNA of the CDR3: TGTGCCAGTAGTAAGGGACTAGCGGGGGTCCCAAGCTACAATGAGCAGTTCTTC.

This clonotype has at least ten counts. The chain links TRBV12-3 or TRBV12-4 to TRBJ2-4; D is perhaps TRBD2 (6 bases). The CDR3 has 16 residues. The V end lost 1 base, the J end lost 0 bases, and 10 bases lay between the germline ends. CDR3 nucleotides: TGTGCCAGCAGTTTAGAAATGGGACTAGCCAAAAACATTCAGTACTTC. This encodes CASSLEMGLAKNIQYF.

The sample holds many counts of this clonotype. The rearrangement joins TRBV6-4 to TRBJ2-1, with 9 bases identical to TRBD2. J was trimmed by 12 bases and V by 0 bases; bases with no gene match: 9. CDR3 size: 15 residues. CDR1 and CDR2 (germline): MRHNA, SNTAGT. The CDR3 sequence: CASSDSSSGAAGQFF. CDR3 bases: TGTGCCAGCAGTGACTCTTCTAGCGGGGCGGCTGGGCAGTTCTTC.

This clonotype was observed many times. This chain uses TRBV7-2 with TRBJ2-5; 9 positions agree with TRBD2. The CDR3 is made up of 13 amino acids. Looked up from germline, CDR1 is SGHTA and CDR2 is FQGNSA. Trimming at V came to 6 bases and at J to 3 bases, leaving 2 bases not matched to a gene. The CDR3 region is CASRVAGEETQYF. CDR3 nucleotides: TGTGCCAGCAGGGTAGCGGGAGAAGAGACCCAGTACTTC.

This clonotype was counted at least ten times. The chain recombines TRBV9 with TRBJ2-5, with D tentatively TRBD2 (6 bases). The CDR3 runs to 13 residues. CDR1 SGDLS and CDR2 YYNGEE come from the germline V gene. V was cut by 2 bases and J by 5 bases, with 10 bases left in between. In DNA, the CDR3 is TGTGCCAGCAGCGTTGGGACTTGGGAGACCCAGTACTTC. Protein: CASSVGTWETQYF.

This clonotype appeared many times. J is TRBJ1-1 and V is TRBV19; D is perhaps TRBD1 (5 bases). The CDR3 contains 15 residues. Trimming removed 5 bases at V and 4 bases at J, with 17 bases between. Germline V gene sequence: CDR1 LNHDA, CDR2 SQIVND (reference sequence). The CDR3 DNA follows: TGTGCCAGTAGTGCGATTGATACAAGGGGCACTGAAGCTTTCTTT. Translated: CASSAIDTRGTEAFF.

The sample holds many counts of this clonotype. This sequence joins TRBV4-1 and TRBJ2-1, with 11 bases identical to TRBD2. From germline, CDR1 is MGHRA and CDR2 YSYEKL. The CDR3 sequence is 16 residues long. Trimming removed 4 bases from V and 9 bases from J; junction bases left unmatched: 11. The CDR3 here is CASSLPPLAGAAEQFF. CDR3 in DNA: TGCGCCAGCAGCCTCCCCCCACTAGCGGGAGCTGCTGAGCAGTTCTTC.

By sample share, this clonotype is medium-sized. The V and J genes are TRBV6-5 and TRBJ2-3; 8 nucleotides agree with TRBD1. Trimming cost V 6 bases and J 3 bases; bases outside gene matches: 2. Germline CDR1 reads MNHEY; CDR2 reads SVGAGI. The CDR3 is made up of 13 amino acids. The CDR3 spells CASRDRVTDTQYF. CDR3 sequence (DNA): TGTGCCAGCAGGGACAGGGTAACAGATACGCAGTATTTT.

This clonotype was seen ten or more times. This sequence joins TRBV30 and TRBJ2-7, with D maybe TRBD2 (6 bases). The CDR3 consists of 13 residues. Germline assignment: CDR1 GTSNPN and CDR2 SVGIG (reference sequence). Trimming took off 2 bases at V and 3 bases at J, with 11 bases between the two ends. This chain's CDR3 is CAWSLSGDYEQYF. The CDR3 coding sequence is TGTGCCTGGAGTCTTAGCGGAGACTACGAGCAGTACTTC.